What follows is one T cell receptor (beta chain) and its context. What this receptor recognizes is not known. No base quality values were provided; no much bigger clone lies one nucleotide off. The source of the sample is a study of cytomegalovirus exposure and HLA in healthy donors (dated by TCRdb to the late 2010s). Regarding the complete study: An earlier analysis of approximately 600 of the donors reported about 250 Gb of sequence data and some 100 million unique TCR beta sequences from 150 million to 200 million T cells. HLA typing included class I and class II loci at four-digit resolution. Four or five DR-DQ haplotypes were handled as single units for association and clustering because linkage in the cohort was strong. The number of typed donors differed by locus: roughly 629-640 for A, B, C, DRB1 and DQB1; 522 for DQA1; some 590 for DPA1; and 400 to 480 for DPB1. Of the approximately 400 genotyped donors, 80% to 90% were placed in the genetic ancestry cluster associated with self-reported Caucasian donors. An earlier analysis of more than 450 of the donors used high-throughput TCR beta sequencing to judge whether each TCR beta V gene segment behaved as functional or pseudogenic. An early release covering around 630 HLA-typed donors comprised around 300 gigabases of sequencing data and roughly 86 million unique TCR sequences. All discovery cohort repertoires had been generated on a single sequencing platform. Donor age, sex, ethnicity and CMV serostatus were collected together with the repertoire data. A separate validation cohort of over 95 different subjects was used in addition to the roughly 670-subject first cohort. The aim of the study was to test whether cataloging public T cell receptors could identify signatures of past pathogen exposure. A later genetic analysis used genome-wide SNP genotypes for about three fifths of the roughly 700 donors, treating that subset as a discovery cohort. Among 300 to 500 genotyped donors of the cohort, an average of around 240,000 unique TCR beta nucleotide sequences was sequenced per donor, of which approximately 19% were non-productive. To study patterns of TCR occurrence, a later analysis re-analyzed previously published TCR beta repertoires from around 670 donors and added high-resolution HLA genotyping. Rather than using new phenotypic data, the later analysis identified candidate immune exposures from TCR beta sequences and from how often those sequences occurred across donors. The T cell repertoires of 666 subjects were profiled by immunosequencing and related to cytomegalovirus serostatus. To predict cytomegalovirus infection status, the study combined high-throughput TCR immunosequencing, statistical association of individual TCRs with disease status, and machine learning.

Results the study describes overall, beyond this receptor: In a later genetic analysis, fewer N-insertions in productive TCRs were reported among donors in an Asian-associated ancestry cluster than the roughly 640-donor mean. HLA typing was unavailable for some donors at each locus, so association tests used only the typed subset. In a later analysis, the rate of TCR association differed among HLA loci, with DRB1 alleles having the most associated TCRs and HLA-C alleles having the fewest. This cohort had only TCR beta chains sequenced, and the lack of alpha or paired-chain data limited which features could be detected. Immune exposure information for the cohort was limited to CMV serostatus. In a later analysis, most CMV-associated TCR beta chains were found to appear HLA-restricted, with HLA associations seemingly driven largely by CMV exposure. A cluster of highly shared sequence variants was judged likely to be a technical artifact of the sequencing pipeline. Because the 87-base-pair reads could not distinguish some IMGT-functional V segments, including TRBV6-2 and TRBV6-3, those segments were excluded. Assigning TCR associations to individual alleles was difficult when HLA alleles, especially DR and DQ, strongly co-occurred. It was suggested by the authors that the approach could potentially be generalized to other disease states and immunological phenotypes. Most TCR sequences were seen in very few donors, while some public TCRs were found in many individuals. An earlier analysis of some 590 of the donors showed that most TCR beta V segments appeared in productive rearrangements either about 90% or about 30% of the time, which broadly matched IMGT annotations. A later analysis associated 15,000 to 20,000 TCR beta sequences with specific HLA alleles at a false discovery rate of 0.05. Correlated functional status among segregating V segments might reflect linkage disequilibrium, but an unknown experimental factor could not be ruled out. In vitro tests confirmed that a few of the cytomegalovirus-associated TCR beta chains recognize cytomegalovirus antigens. According to a later analysis, parvovirus B19, influenza, CMV and Epstein-Barr virus appeared linked to several top co-occurrence clusters. Roughly uniform sequencing depth across donors was assumed in presence/absence analyses, although this assumption may not hold. Around 16 rarely observed V segments, including chromosome 9 orphons, were excluded from the earlier analysis of approximately 600 of the donors because counts were too low. An association between a missense DCLRE1C variant and V-gene and J-gene trimming of TCR beta chains was found in a later genetic analysis and replicated in an independent cohort. Cytomegalovirus status was reported to be diagnosed by the classifier with high specificity and sensitivity in both the original and validation cohorts. Compared with equally common non-associated chains, HLA-associated TCR beta chains in a later analysis were more clonally expanded and had lower generation probabilities. The study gave a list of around 170 TCR beta chains associated with cytomegalovirus. A further reported finding was that TCR beta sequences accurately predicted the HLA-A and HLA-B alleles for most subjects in the first cohort.

The receptor library was made with the immunoSEQ multiplex PCR assay. For the multiplex PCR, a mixture combining 60 forward primers for TCR Vbeta segments and 13 reverse primers for TCR Jbeta segments was used. A multiplex PCR assay on genomic DNA amplified the CDR3 region of rearranged TCR beta genes. The Illumina HiSeq System was used to sequence the amplified TCR beta libraries as 87-base-pair reads. Under the source paper's analysis protocol: In a later analysis, tens of millions of unique TCR beta chains were counted across the 500 to 700 repertoires, and around 11 million of these chains were shared by at least two donors. A nearest-neighbor algorithm error-corrected the raw reads and collapsed the reads into unique sequences, merging closely related sequences to remove PCR and sequencing errors. Alignment of CDR3 sequences to IMGT reference sequences was used to assign V, D and J gene segments. Each retained sequence needed at least a six-nucleotide match to both a V gene segment and a J gene segment. A rearrangement was called productive if the CDR3 had no stop codons and remained in frame with V and J, and every other rearrangement was called non-productive. Following IMGT convention, CDR3 was defined as the stretch from the second conserved V-encoded cysteine to the conserved J-encoded phenylalanine. In an earlier analysis of some 550 of the donors, sequences lacking an unambiguous match to a single V gene segment were excluded. An earlier analysis of a few hundred of the donors classified V segments as functional when productive rearrangements were above 56.7% and as segregating when the standard deviation between donors was above 5%. A statistical classification framework was built to diagnose cytomegalovirus status from the catalog of TCR beta chain sequences. V and J gene assignment, in a later analysis, came from comparing TCR nucleotide sequences with IMGT/GENE-DB human TR gene sequences. The TCRdist pipeline was used in a later analysis to assign CDR3 sequences and most-parsimonious VDJ recombination scenarios. In a later analysis, each TCR beta chain was defined by its CDR3 amino acid sequence together with its V-gene family, and reads without a unique V-gene family were excluded. In a later analysis, around 650 highly shared, low-generation-probability nucleotide sequences were removed to address suspected cross-contamination and a sequencing artifact. For each public chain, a later analysis derived a clonal expansion index from normalized ranks of inferred template counts within each repertoire. In a later analysis, generation probabilities were computed using a VDJ recombination model fitted to out-of-frame rearrangements, and the results were checked against IGoR. In a later analysis, TCR-TCR, TCR-HLA and TCR-CMV co-occurrence was scored with hypergeometric tests, and a repertoire-size bias correction was applied to TCR pairs. False discovery rates were estimated in a later analysis by permuting HLA or CMV assignments 20 times. A later analysis grouped co-occurring TCRs with DBSCAN, adding TCRdist sequence similarity when clustering within HLA-allele-positive subsets. Repertoires with fewer than 30,000 or more than 120,000 public chains were left out of co-occurrence clustering, as were a handful of repertoires with anomalous nucleotide sharing. TCRdb re-hosts the immuneACCESS table, in-frame sequences only. Its copies lack some clones; in the studies checked, an unresolved V gene accounts for under half of them, and the cause for the rest is not known. V and J calls and clone size follow that table, whereas D and trimming were derived from the DNA. For this sample the table gives about 140,000 clones, of which 70% to 80% were detected only once. Just over 8.5% of the sample is held by the ten biggest clonotypes.

The cohort consisted of 666 healthy bone marrow donors. At the time of sampling, all cohort members were nominally healthy, though unrecorded immune exposures were likely present. The donor tested CMV seropositive and was one of the 289 seropositive cohort members. A peripheral blood sample was collected from each donor, and TCR beta sequencing was performed on peripheral blood mononuclear cells. Genomic DNA was extracted from the blood cell samples with the Qiagen DNeasy Blood Extraction Kit. Reading the germline V gene (reference sequence) gives CDR1 MNHEY and CDR2 SMNVEV. The CDR3 contains 15 residues, cysteine and phenylalanine counted. This entry keeps only the CDR3 DNA: 45 bases, framed from base 1. V is cut by 6 bases and J by 6 bases, and the space between the germline ends is 18 bases.

Sequenced sample: PBMCs. Recombination connected TRBV27 to TRBJ1-5; TRBD1 is perhaps the D gene, given 5 matching bases. The clonotype was recovered from a woman aged 45-65 years in good health and CMV-seropositive. The nucleotides are TGTGCCAGCAGATCGGGCACAGGCCGTGGTCAGCCCCAGCATTTT. Protein translation: CASRSGTGRGQPQHF.